This TCR beta chain was profiled in a study of cytomegalovirus exposure and HLA in healthy donors. Study results and caveats: In vitro data verified three CMV-associated chains as specific for CMV antigens. Both high specificity and high sensitivity reportedly marked the classifier's diagnosis of cytomegalovirus status.

V was pared by 5 bases and J by 6 bases, with 11 bases between. Germline V lookup: CDR1 SGHAT, CDR2 FQNNGV. The CDR3 loop spans 13 amino acids. Turning to this clone: Antigen unknown.

Some clones are missing from TCRdb's copy, which holds only in-frame ones; the method was immunoSEQ multiplex PCR. The profile shows 55,000 to 80,000 clones, approximately 95% of them singletons. Sequenced input: PBMCs. The chain couples TRBV11-2 to TRBJ2-1; no firm D call. This TCR derives from a woman aged 18 to 35 in good health and CMV-seropositive. The CDR3 protein is CASSPNTVNEQFF. The CDR3 DNA reads TGTGCCAGCAGCCCGAACACCGTCAATGAGCAGTTCTTC.